The present TCR beta chain was sequenced within a study of blood T cell repertoires in COVID-19. Germline V lookup: CDR1 SSHAT, CDR2 FNYEAQ (reference sequence). CDR3 length: 15 amino acids. Produced via immunoSEQ multiplex PCR; TCRdb's table is partial and in-frame only. The table lists about 160,000 clones, around 82% of them singletons. This clone was observed once. The junction and the germline gene differ at one end; a read error may be behind it. Sequences were obtained from peripheral blood. This chain joins TRBV7-7 and TRBJ2-5; TRBD2 agrees at 8 bases. The origin of this receptor is a man aged 55 to 70 who had recovered from COVID-19. The CDR3 loop is CASSLGGGPVETQYF. Here the CDR3 DNA reads TGTGCTAGCAGCTTAGGCGGGGGGCCAGTCGAGACCCAGTACTTC.